The following is a T cell receptor beta chain sequence with its context. Profiling relied on immunoSEQ multiplex PCR, and the TCRdb table lists in-frame clones only, not all of them. The profile shows under 250,000 clones, 75% to 90% of them singletons. Recruits, aged roughly 18 to 90 years, lived in under 25 US areas. The data derive from a study of blood T cell repertoires in COVID-19. Material: PBMCs or T cells enriched from blood (not recorded which). The origin of this receptor is a woman aged 30 to 39 who had been exposed to COVID-19.

CDR3 sequence (DNA): TGTGCCAGCAGCTTAGGCCTCCCAGGGGGCCGGTGGGAGACCCAGTACTTC. As protein: CASSLGLPGGRWETQYF. The genes are TRBV11-2 and TRBJ2-5; 8 nucleotides agree with TRBD1. CDR3 length: 17 residues. Germline-derived CDR1 and CDR2 are SGHAT and FQNNGV. V shed 1 base, J shed 5 bases, and the junction held 12 bases outside the gene matches. The full variable domain, with the rest looked up from reference TRBV11-2 and TRBJ2-5, is EAGVAQSPRYKIIEKRQSVAFWCNPISGHATLYWYQQILGQGPKLLIQFQNNGVVDDSQLPKDRFSAERLKGVDSTLKIQPAKLEDSAVYLCASSLGLPGGRWETQYFGPGTRLLVL.